Reported below is one T cell receptor beta chain. This entry comes from a study of blood T cell repertoires in COVID-19. Study-wide context: Samples came from the United States, Italy and Spain, spanning acute and convalescent COVID-19. T cells, B-cell-depleted T cells, or PBMCs provided the cDNA or gDNA that served as material.

The authors' processing: From reference gene primer amplification, estimates of nucleated cell counts were derived. Using immunoSEQ multiplex PCR, the repertoire was profiled, and TCRdb retains in-frame clones only, with some absent. The DNA gave D and trimming, while V, J and clone size come from that table. The sample contains more than 95,000 clones, about 90% of which appear only once. The germline V gene has CDR1 WNHNN and CDR2 SYGVQD (reference sequence). The CDR3 runs to 15 residues. The V gene lost 2 bases and the J gene lost 5 bases, with 12 bases spanning the gap. This clonotype was sampled from a woman aged 55-75 years with acute or convalescent COVID-19. The genes are TRBV10-1 and TRBJ2-2; D may be TRBD1 (6 bases). Source material: peripheral blood. CDR3: CASSEDHRVTGELFF. The CDR3 DNA follows: TGCGCCAGCAGTGAGGACCACAGGGTAACCGGGGAGCTGTTTTTT.